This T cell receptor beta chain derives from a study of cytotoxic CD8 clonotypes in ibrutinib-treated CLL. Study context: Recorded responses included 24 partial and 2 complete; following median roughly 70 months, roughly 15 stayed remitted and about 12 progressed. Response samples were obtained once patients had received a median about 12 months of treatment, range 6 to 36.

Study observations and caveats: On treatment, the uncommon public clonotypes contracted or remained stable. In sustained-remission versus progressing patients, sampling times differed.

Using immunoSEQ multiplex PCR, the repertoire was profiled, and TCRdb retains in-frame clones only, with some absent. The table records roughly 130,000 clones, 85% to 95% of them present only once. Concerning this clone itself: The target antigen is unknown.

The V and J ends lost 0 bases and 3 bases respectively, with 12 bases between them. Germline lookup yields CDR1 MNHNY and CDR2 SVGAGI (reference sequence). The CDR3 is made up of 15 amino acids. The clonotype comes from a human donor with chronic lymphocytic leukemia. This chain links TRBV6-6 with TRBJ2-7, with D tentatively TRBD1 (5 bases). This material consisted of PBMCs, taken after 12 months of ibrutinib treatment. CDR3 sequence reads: CASSYSDNTIYEQYF. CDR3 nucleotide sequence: TGTGCCAGCAGTTACTCGGACAATACCATCTACGAGCAGTACTTC.